This T cell receptor (beta chain) was sequenced for a study of blood T cell repertoires in COVID-19. About the study: Some COVID-19 samples were acute and others convalescent; all came from the United States, Italy and Spain. PBMCs, B-cell-depleted T cells, or T cells were the source of the cDNA or gDNA that made up the material.

Trimming removed 3 bases at V and 3 bases at J, with 27 bases between. CDR1 is SGHVS, CDR2 FQNEAQ, per germline. The CDR3 loop spans 19 amino acids. As handled by the study authors: For nucleated cells, counts were estimated from reference gene primer amplification. Assay used: immunoSEQ multiplex PCR; TCRdb lists only in-frame clones, some missing. That table gives V, J and clone size, and the DNA gave D and trimming. This table has about 160,000 clones, approximately 78% appearing once. The material sequenced was peripheral blood. The receptor comes from a human donor in a cohort sampled during active COVID-19. The chain recombines TRBV7-8 with TRBJ2-7, with a weak D call TRBD1 (6 bases). The CDR3 region is CASSFSQGTVVLGHYEQYF. The CDR3 DNA follows: TGTGCCAGCAGCTTCTCACAGGGCACCGTGGTATTAGGCCACTACGAGCAGTACTTC.